A selection of T cell receptor beta chains follows, all from one sample in a study of technical replicates of blood from a few donors. Some clones are missing from TCRdb's copy, which holds only in-frame ones; the method was immunoSEQ multiplex PCR. The sample records 70,000 or so clones, roughly nine tenths being singletons. The specimen sequenced was T cells isolated from PBMCs. All receptors come from a human donor in good health. Some clones in this sample may be carry-over from other donors' samples. The CDR3 runs from the conserved cysteine through the conserved F or W. A D gene is named only where the DNA matches it firmly. Expanded clones get a size class; other rows say once, few or many, or leave the size out.

J | size | D | V | DNA | CDR3
TRBJ1-1 | NA | NA | TRBV6-1 | TGTGCCAGCAGTGACGAGGGGGGGGTCACTGAAGCTTTCTTT | CASSDEGGVTEAFF
TRBJ1-4 | NA | NA | TRBV28 | TGTGCCAGCAGTTTAGGACGGGGGGGGAACGAAAAACTGTTTTTT | CASSLGRGGNEKLFF
TRBJ2-2 | NA | NA | TRBV28 | TGTGCCATCCACGAGAGGAACGGGGAGCTGTTTTTT | CAIHERNGELFF
TRBJ2-3 | NA | TRBD2 | TRBV6-1 | TGTGCCAGCAGCAAACCGGGACTAGCAGGAGATACGCAGTATTTT | CASSKPGLAGDTQYF
TRBJ2-1 | NA | TRBD2 | TRBV10-1 | TGCGCCACCCTTTCTCCAGATAGCGGGGGACCTCGGAATGAGCAGTTCTTC | CATLSPDSGGPRNEQFF
TRBJ1-1 | once | NA | TRBV11-3 | TGTGCCAGCAGCTTAGGATTAGGTCCGGGCACTGAAGCTTTCTTT | CASSLGLGPGTEAFF
TRBJ2-7 | NA | NA | TRBV18 | TGTGCCAGCTCACCACGACGGGACGAGCAGTACTTC | CASSPRRDEQYF
TRBJ2-1 | NA | TRBD2 | TRBV7-9 | TGTGCCAGCAGCGCACCGGGGGCGGGGGGCCTTAGCTACAATGAGCAGTTCTTC | CASSAPGAGGLSYNEQFF
TRBJ2-7 | NA | TRBD1 | TRBV4-1 | TGCGCCAGCAGCCAAGTACAGGGGAACTACGAGCAGTACTTC | CASSQVQGNYEQYF
TRBJ2-3 | NA | TRBD2 | TRBV27 | TGTGCCAGCAGTGCATATCCTAGCGGGAGGGCTAATACGCAGTATTTT | CASSAYPSGRANTQYF
TRBJ1-4 | NA | NA | TRBV4-1 | TGCGCCAGCAGCCAAGGCCCGGACGGTGAAGGAGGAAAACTGTTTTTT | CASSQGPDGEGGKLFF
TRBJ1-5 | NA | NA | TRBV10-2 | TGCGCCAGCAGTGAAAACAGCTGGGGGGAGAATCAGCCCCAGCATTTT | CASSENSWGENQPQHF
TRBJ2-2 | NA | NA | TRBV29-1 | TGCAGCGTTGAAGAGCCCCGGGGGGCCTTGAACACCGGGGAGCTGTTTTTT | CSVEEPRGALNTGELFF
TRBJ2-2 | NA | TRBD2 | TRBV19 | TGTGCCAGTAGAGTAGCGGGAAGGGGCACCGGGGAGCTGTTTTTT | CASRVAGRGTGELFF
TRBJ1-2 | NA | TRBD1 | TRBV5-4 | TGTGCCAGCAGCTTGTCTGTGGGGACAGTAGTTGGGAACTATGGCTACACCTTC | CASSLSVGTVVGNYGYTF
TRBJ2-7 | once | TRBD1 | TRBV19 | TGTGCCAGTAGTACAGGGACAGGCTACGAGCAGTACTTC | CASSTGTGYEQYF
TRBJ2-1 | NA | TRBD2 | TRBV28 | TGTGCCAGCAGTTTAGGACTAGCGGGAGTATCTGAGCAGTTCTTC | CASSLGLAGVSEQFF
TRBJ1-1 | NA | NA | TRBV29-1 | TGCAGCGTGGAACAGGGAGGAGGTGAAGCTTTCTTT | CSVEQGGGEAFF
TRBJ1-5 | NA | NA | TRBV6-6 | TGTGCCAGCAGCCGCGGGAGCAATCAGCCCCAGCATTTT | CASSRGSNQPQHF
TRBJ1-1 | NA | TRBD1 | TRBV5-4 | TGTGCCAGCAGCGACCCAGGGGGCAACACTGAAGCTTTCTTT | CASSDPGGNTEAFF
TRBJ1-1 | once | TRBD1 | TRBV25-1 | TGTGCCAGCAGCGGCCCCGGACAGGGGGCGGCTGAAGCTTTCTTT | CASSGPGQGAAEAFF
TRBJ2-7 | NA | TRBD1 | TRBV4-2 | TGTGCCAGCAGCCTTCCGGGACAGGGCGGCTACGAGCAGTACTTC | CASSLPGQGGYEQYF
TRBJ1-5 | NA | NA | TRBV28 | TGTGCCAGCAGCCGGGGGGGCGGCAATCAGCCCCAGCATTTT | CASSRGGGNQPQHF
TRBJ1-5 | NA | NA | TRBV28 | TGTGCCAGCAGCCTGACTTTGAGCAATCAGCCCCAGCATTTT | CASSLTLSNQPQHF
TRBJ1-1 | NA | TRBD1 | TRBV19 | TGTGCCAGTAGTATCGTCGGACAGGGAATTTGGGTGAACACTGAAGCTTTCTTT | CASSIVGQGIWVNTEAFF
TRBJ1-2 | NA | NA | TRBV6-1 | TGTGCCAGCAGTGTAGGGGGTCACTATGGCTACACCTTC | CASSVGGHYGYTF
TRBJ2-7 | NA | TRBD1 | TRBV25-1 | TGTGCCAGCACTGGACAGGGGCCTGGCGAGCAGTACTTC | CASTGQGPGEQYF